This TCR beta chain is from a study of cytomegalovirus exposure and HLA in healthy donors. About this clone: The antigen is unknown.

Separate from the roughly 670-subject first cohort, the roughly 130-subject validation cohort was the one that the donors belonged to. The CDR3 is 15 amino acids. V lost 2 bases and J 2 bases, leaving 12 bases between the germline ends. The germline V gene has CDR1 MNHNY and CDR2 SVGAGI (reference sequence). The repertoire was sequenced with immunoSEQ multiplex PCR; TCRdb's copy has only in-frame clones and lacks some. Of fewer than 100,000 clones detected, roughly 93% appear once; the ten largest clones hold approximately 2%. Broader study findings: As was reported, the classifier diagnosed cytomegalovirus status with high specificity and sensitivity. Overall, approximately 150 TCR beta chains were annotated as cytomegalovirus-associated. A later analysis found first-cohort TCR clusters tended to co-occur in the 130 or so validation repertoires.

The sequence was obtained from a man aged 25-45 years in good health and CMV-seronegative. The sequencing input was PBMCs. This chain links TRBV6-6 with TRBJ1-2; possibly TRBD1 for D (6 bases). The CDR3 nucleotides read TGTGCCAGCAGTTACGGCGGGGGGCTAAACTATGGCTACACCTTC. This translates into CASSYGGGLNYGYTF.